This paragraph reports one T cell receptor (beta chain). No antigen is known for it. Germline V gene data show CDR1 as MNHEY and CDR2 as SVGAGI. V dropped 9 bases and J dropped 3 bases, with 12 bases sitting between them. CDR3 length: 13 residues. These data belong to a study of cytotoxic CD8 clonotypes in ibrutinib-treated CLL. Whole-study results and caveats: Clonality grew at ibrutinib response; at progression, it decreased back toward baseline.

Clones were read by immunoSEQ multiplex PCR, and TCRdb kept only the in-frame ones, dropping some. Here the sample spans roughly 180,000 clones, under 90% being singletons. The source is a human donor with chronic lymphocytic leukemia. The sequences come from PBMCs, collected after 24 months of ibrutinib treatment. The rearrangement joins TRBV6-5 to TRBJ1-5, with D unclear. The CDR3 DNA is TGTGCCAGTGGACTGATTGACAATCAGCCCCAGCATTTT. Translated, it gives CASGLIDNQPQHF.